This T cell receptor (beta chain) was retrieved from a study of CD8 T cells in Susac syndrome. Study conclusions and caveats: The number of Susac-specific public clones found was approximately 17 in total CD8+ repertoires and a few in CD8+ TEMRA repertoires. The TCR sequencing and HLA analysis in the study involved a relatively small number of individuals, as the study acknowledged.

A note on this clonotype: The antigen remains undetermined.

Random hexamers were used to reverse transcribe 0.5 to 1 ug of RNA. By means of immunoSEQ multiplex PCR, TCR beta CDR3 spanning 54 Vbeta and 13 Jbeta underwent amplification. TCRdb used MiXCR to reprocess the immunoSEQ multiplex PCR reads, holding one entry per CDR3 protein. This table has some 200,000 distinct CDR3 sequences, roughly 94% appearing once. TEMRA cells were FACS-enriched, with CD8+ and CD4+ T cells isolated negatively. V was pared by 4 bases and J by 0 bases, with 13 bases between. The CDR3 spans 15 residues. Germline V gene sequence: CDR1 SGDLS, CDR2 YYNGEE. The V and J genes are TRBV9 and TRBJ1-1; tentatively, D is TRBD1 (5 bases). The TCR originated in a human donor with Susac syndrome. The sequencing input was CD8+ T cells from PBMCs. The CDR3 bases are TGTGCCAGCAGCTTGGGCGCGGGGGTGAACACTGAAGCTTTCTTT. It is translated as CASSLGAGVNTEAFF. The entire variable domain, with the rest obtained from reference TRBV9 and TRBJ1-1, is as follows: DSGVTQTPKHLITATGQRVTLRCSPRSGDLSVYWYQQSLDQGLQFLIQYYNGEERAKGNILERFSAQQFPDLHSELNLSSLELGDSALYFCASSLGAGVNTEAFFGQGTRLTVV.